This T cell receptor (beta chain) derives from a study of response to subunit inactivated influenza vaccine. Study results and limitations: It was suggested by the authors that few new T cells are recruited by each seasonal influenza vaccination.

This clonotype was observed at least ten times. Its specificity is unknown. V lost 3 bases, J lost 14 bases, and 14 bases lay in between. The CDR3 has 11 residues. Per germline, CDR1 DFQATT and CDR2 SNEGSKA (reference sequence). TCRdb re-called the RT-PCR reads through MiXCR, storing one row per CDR3 protein. The table includes roughly 570,000 distinct CDR3 sequences, roughly 13% detected once. The J gene is TRBJ2-1, the V gene TRBV20-1, with D possibly being TRBD2 (6 bases). The sample was PBMCs from blood, taken roughly 6 weeks after vaccination. This clonotype was sampled from a man between 50 and 59 years old who received an inactivated influenza vaccine. CDR3 sequence: CSASPGLPKFF. CDR3 nucleotides: TGCAGTGCTAGTCCGGGACTGCCGAAGTTCTTC.